The rows below give T cell receptor beta chains drawn from one sample of a study of blood T cell repertoires in COVID-19. Clones were sequenced by immunoSEQ multiplex PCR, and TCRdb holds only the in-frame ones, with some missing. The profile shows approximately 330,000 clones, 89% of them singletons. The specimen sequenced was PBMCs or T cells enriched from blood (not recorded which). The receptors shown here come from a young woman who had recovered from COVID-19. Both conserved end residues are part of each CDR3. The D gene is left open where the match is weak. For some rows the clone size is stated as once, few or many, or as a class when expanded; others skip it.

D: .; size: .; V: TRBV11-2; J: TRBJ2-7; CDR3: CASSSEGGEQYF; DNA: TGTGCCAGCAGCTCCGAAGGGGGTGAGCAGTACTTC
D: .; size: .; V: TRBV9; J: TRBJ2-5; CDR3: CASSVGSIELETQYF; DNA: TGTGCCAGCAGCGTAGGTAGTATCGAGCTAGAGACCCAGTACTTC
D: .; size: .; V: TRBV19; J: TRBJ2-7; CDR3: CASSMQGPSSYEQYF; DNA: TGTGCCAGTAGTATGCAGGGGCCCTCCTCCTACGAGCAGTACTTC
D: .; size: once; V: TRBV11-2; J: TRBJ2-5; CDR3: CASSPLPGKETQYF; DNA: TGTGCCAGCAGCCCGCTTCCGGGAAAAGAGACCCAGTACTTC
D: TRBD1; size: once; V: TRBV7-6; J: TRBJ2-5; CDR3: CASSLAGGRETQYF; DNA: TGTGCCAGCAGCTTAGCAGGGGGCAGAGAGACCCAGTACTTC
D: TRBD2; size: few; V: TRBV10-2; J: TRBJ2-2; CDR3: CASRELLAGETGELFF; DNA: TGCGCCAGCAGAGAACTCCTAGCGGGAGAGACCGGGGAGCTGTTTTTT
D: TRBD1; size: .; V: TRBV6-1; J: TRBJ1-2; CDR3: CASSVRTGQSNYGYTF; DNA: TGTGCCAGCAGTGTACGGACAGGACAATCTAACTATGGCTACACCTTC
D: TRBD2; size: .; V: TRBV28; J: TRBJ2-2; CDR3: CASSEQAGAGTGELFF; DNA: TGTGCCAGCAGTGAACAAGCGGGGGCGGGTACCGGGGAGCTGTTTTTT
D: .; size: once; V: TRBV10-1; J: TRBJ2-2; CDR3: CASSGASSWDTNTGELFF; DNA: TGCGCCAGCAGTGGCGCTAGTTCATGGGACACGAACACCGGGGAGCTGTTTTTT
D: .; size: .; V: TRBV30; J: TRBJ2-7; CDR3: CAWSETYAYEQYF; DNA: TGTGCCTGGAGTGAGACATATGCCTACGAGCAGTACTTC
D: .; size: .; V: TRBV9; J: TRBJ2-1; CDR3: CASSAPRGTNPSYNEQFF; DNA: TGTGCCAGCAGCGCCCCCCGGGGGACGAACCCCTCCTACAATGAGCAGTTCTTC
D: .; size: .; V: TRBV30; J: TRBJ2-2; CDR3: CAWRRVRFTGELFF; DNA: TGTGCCTGGAGGCGGGTGAGGTTCACCGGGGAGCTGTTTTTT
D: TRBD1; size: .; V: TRBV5-6; J: TRBJ1-5; CDR3: CASSFWTGHQPQHF; DNA: TGTGCCAGCAGCTTTTGGACAGGGCATCAGCCCCAGCATTTT
D: TRBD1; size: few; V: TRBV5-8; J: TRBJ2-3; CDR3: CASSRTGVSTDTQYF; DNA: TGTGCCAGCAGCCGGACAGGGGTTAGCACAGATACGCAGTATTTT
D: TRBD1; size: .; V: TRBV19; J: TRBJ1-5; CDR3: CAISNRGSGPQHF; DNA: TGTGCCATTTCGAACAGGGGCTCTGGGCCCCAGCATTTT
D: .; size: .; V: TRBV5-1; J: TRBJ1-2; CDR3: CASSTDSLQGYGYTF; DNA: TGCGCCAGCAGCACGGACTCTCTCCAAGGGTATGGCTACACCTTC
D: TRBD1; size: .; V: TRBV19; J: TRBJ1-2; CDR3: CASSQDRAKGYTF; DNA: TGTGCCAGTAGTCAAGACAGGGCTAAAGGCTACACCTTC
D: .; size: .; V: TRBV4-1; J: TRBJ2-1; CDR3: CASSQDWRTGQFF; DNA: TGCGCCAGCAGCCAAGATTGGAGGACTGGGCAGTTCTTC
D: TRBD2; size: .; V: TRBV5-1; J: TRBJ2-3; CDR3: CASSLVGTSGRATDTQYF; DNA: TGCGCCAGCAGCTTGGTGGGGACTAGCGGGAGGGCTACAGATACGCAGTATTTT
D: .; size: .; V: TRBV18; J: TRBJ1-1; CDR3: CASSPGAGDRTEAFF; DNA: TGTGCCAGCTCACCGGGGGCTGGCGATAGGACTGAAGCTTTCTTT
D: .; size: once; V: TRBV19; J: TRBJ2-3; CDR3: CASSIGGSSDTQYF; DNA: TGTGCCAGTAGTATAGGAGGGAGCTCAGATACGCAGTATTTT
D: TRBD1; size: .; V: TRBV28; J: TRBJ1-4; CDR3: CASSTGQDGYEKLFF; DNA: TGTGCCAGCAGTACCGGACAGGACGGGTATGAAAAACTGTTTTTT
D: TRBD1; size: .; V: TRBV7-9; J: TRBJ1-4; CDR3: CASSRQGATNEKLFF; DNA: TGTGCCAGCAGCCGACAGGGGGCAACTAATGAAAAACTGTTTTTT
D: .; size: .; V: TRBV28; J: TRBJ1-5; CDR3: CASRTPGGVLSQHF; DNA: TGTGCCAGCAGAACCCCGGGGGGGGTTCTCTCCCAGCATTTT